Sequencing of this TCR beta chain was carried out in a study of blood T cell repertoires in COVID-19. The table came from immunoSEQ multiplex PCR; TCRdb's copy has only in-frame clones and leaves some out. The sample carries roughly 110,000 clones, around 89% recorded once. J lost 3 bases, V lost 4 bases, and 9 bases had no gene match. In germline, CDR1 is SGHRS, CDR2 YFSETQ. The CDR3 consists of 15 residues. The chain carries TRBV5-1 and TRBJ1-1; 7 bases match TRBD1. Sequencing input: peripheral blood. The TCR sequence derives from a man in his forties or fifties with active or convalescent COVID-19. The DNA for the CDR3 is TGCGCCAGCAGCGACACCGGGACAGCTCACACTGAAGCTTTCTTT. Its translation is CASSDTGTAHTEAFF.